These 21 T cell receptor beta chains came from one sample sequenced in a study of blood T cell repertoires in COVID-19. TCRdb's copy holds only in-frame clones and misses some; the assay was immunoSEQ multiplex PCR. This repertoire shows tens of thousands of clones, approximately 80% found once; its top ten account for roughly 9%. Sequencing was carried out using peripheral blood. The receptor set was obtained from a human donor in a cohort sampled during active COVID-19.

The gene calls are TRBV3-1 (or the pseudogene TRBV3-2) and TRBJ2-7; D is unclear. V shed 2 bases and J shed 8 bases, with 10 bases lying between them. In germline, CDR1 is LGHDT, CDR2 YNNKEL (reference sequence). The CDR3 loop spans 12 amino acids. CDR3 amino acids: CASSQNQRQQYF. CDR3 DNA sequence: TGTGCCAGCAGCCAAAACCAGCGCCAGCAGTACTTC.

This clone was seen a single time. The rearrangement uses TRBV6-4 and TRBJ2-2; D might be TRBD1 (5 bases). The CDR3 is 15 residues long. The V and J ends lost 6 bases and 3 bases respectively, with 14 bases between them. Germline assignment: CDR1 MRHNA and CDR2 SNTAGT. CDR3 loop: CASRALGVHTGELFF. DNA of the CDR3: TGTGCCAGCAGAGCTCTAGGGGTGCACACCGGGGAGCTGTTTTTT.

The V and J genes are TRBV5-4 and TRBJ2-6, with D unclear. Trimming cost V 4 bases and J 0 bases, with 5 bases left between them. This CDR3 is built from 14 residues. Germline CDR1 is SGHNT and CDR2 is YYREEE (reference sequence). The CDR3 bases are TGTGCCAGCAGCACCTACTCTGGGGCCAACGTCCTGACTTTC. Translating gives CASSTYSGANVLTF.

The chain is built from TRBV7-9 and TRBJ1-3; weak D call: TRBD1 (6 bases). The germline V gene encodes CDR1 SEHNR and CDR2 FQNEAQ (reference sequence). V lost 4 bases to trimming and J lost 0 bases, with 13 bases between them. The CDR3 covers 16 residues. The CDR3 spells CASSSHDRLSGNTIYF. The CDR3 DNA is TGTGCCAGCAGCTCTCACGACAGGCTCTCTGGAAACACCATATATTTT.

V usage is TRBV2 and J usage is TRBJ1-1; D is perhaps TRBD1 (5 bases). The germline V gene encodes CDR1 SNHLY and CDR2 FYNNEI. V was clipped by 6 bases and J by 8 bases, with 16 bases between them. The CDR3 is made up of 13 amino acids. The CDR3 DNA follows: TGTGCCAGCAGCTTAGATGGTCGGGGGGAAGCTTTCTTT. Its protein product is CASSLDGRGEAFF. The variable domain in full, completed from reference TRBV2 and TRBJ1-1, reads EPEVTQTPSHQVTQMGQEVILRCVPISNHLYFYWYRQILGQKVEFLVSFYNNEISEKSEIFDDQFSVERPDGSNFTLKIRSTKLEDSAMYFCASSLDGRGEAFFGQGTRLTVV.

This CDR3 is CATSGTGAEAFF. The CDR3 bases are TGTGCCACCAGCGGGACAGGGGCTGAAGCTTTCTTT. This chain joins TRBV24-1 and TRBJ1-1; 10 bases are shared with TRBD1. Germline CDR1 reads KGHDR; CDR2 reads SFDVKD. The CDR3 totals 12 residues. V lost 7 bases and J lost 6; bases outside the gene matches: 1.

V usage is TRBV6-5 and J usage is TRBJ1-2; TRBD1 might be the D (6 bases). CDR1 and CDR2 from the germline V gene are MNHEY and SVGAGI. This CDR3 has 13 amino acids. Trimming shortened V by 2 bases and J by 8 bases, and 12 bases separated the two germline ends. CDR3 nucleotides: TGTGCCAGCAGTTACAGGGCCAGGGGAGGCTACACCTTC. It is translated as CASSYRARGGYTF.

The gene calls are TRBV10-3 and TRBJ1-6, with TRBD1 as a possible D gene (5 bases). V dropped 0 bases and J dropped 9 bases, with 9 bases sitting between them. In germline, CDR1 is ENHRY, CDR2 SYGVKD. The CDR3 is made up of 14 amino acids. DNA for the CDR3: TGTGCCATCAGTGAGTCAGGGGTTGGTTCACCCCTCCACTTT. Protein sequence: CAISESGVGSPLHF.

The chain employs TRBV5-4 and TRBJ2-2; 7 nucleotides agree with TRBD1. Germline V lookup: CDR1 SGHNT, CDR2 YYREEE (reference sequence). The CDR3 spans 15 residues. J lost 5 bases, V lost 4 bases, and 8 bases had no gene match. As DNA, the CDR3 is TGTGCCAGCAGCCCCCAACAGGGGTGGACCGGGGAGCTGTTTTTT. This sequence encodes CASSPQQGWTGELFF.

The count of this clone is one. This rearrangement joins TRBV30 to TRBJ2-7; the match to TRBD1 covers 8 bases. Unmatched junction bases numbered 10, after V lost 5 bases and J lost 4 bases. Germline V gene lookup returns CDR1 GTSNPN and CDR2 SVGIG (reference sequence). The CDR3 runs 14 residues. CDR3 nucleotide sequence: TGTGCCTGGGAGAGACAGGGGCCTTCTTACGAGCAGTACTTC. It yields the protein CAWERQGPSYEQYF. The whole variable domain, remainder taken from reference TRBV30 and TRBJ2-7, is SQTIHQWPATLVQPVGSPLSLECTVEGTSNPNLYWYRQAAGRGLQLLFYSVGIGQISSEVPQNLSASRPQDRQFILSSKKLLLSDSGFYLCAWERQGPSYEQYFGPGTRLTVT.

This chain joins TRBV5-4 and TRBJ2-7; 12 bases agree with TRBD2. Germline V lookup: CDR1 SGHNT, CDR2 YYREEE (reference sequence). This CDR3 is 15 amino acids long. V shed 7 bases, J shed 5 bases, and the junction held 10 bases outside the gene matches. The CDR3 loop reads CASRFSSGRENEQYF. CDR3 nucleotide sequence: TGTGCCAGCCGATTCTCTAGCGGGAGGGAAAACGAGCAGTACTTC. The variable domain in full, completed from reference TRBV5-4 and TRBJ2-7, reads ETGVTQSPTHLIKTRGQQVTLRCSSQSGHNTVSWYQQALGQGPQFIFQYYREEENGRGNFPPRFSGLQFPNYSSELNVNALELDDSALYLCASRFSSGRENEQYFGPGTRLTVT.

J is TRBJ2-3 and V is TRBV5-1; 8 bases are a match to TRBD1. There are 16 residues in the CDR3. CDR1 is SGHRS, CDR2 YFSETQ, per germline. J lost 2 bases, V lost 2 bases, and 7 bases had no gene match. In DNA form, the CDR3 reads TGCGCCAGCAGCTTAAAAGGACAGGGATACACAGATACGCAGTATTTT. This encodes CASSLKGQGYTDTQYF.

CDR3 sequence (DNA): TGTGCCAGCAGCCCGGGGGGACACCAAGAGACCCAGTACTTC. It codes for CASSPGGHQETQYF. J is TRBJ2-5 and V is TRBV11-3, with 7 positions matching TRBD2. V was pared by 5 bases and J by 0 bases, with 3 bases of the junction left unmatched. Looked up from germline, CDR1 is SGHNT and CDR2 is YENEEA. This CDR3 has 14 amino acids.

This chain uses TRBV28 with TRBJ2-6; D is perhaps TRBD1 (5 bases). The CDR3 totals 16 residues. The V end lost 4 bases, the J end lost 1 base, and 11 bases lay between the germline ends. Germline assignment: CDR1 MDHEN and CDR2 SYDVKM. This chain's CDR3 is CASSSPAGSGANVLTF. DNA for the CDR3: TGTGCCAGCAGTTCCCCCGCAGGGTCTGGGGCCAACGTCCTGACTTTC. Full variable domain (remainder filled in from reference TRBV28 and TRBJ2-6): DVKVTQSSRYLVKRTGEKVFLECVQDMDHENMFWYRQDPGLGLRLIYFSYDVKMKEKGDIPEGYSVSREKKERFSLILESASTNQTSMYLCASSSPAGSGANVLTFGAGSRLTVL.

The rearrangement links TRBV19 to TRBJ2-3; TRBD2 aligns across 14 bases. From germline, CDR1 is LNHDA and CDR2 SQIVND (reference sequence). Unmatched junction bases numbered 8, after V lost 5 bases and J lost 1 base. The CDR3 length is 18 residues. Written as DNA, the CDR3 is TGTGCCAGTAGTCCTCCTCCGGGACTAGCGGGAGGCACAGATACGCAGTATTTT. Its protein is CASSPPPGLAGGTDTQYF.

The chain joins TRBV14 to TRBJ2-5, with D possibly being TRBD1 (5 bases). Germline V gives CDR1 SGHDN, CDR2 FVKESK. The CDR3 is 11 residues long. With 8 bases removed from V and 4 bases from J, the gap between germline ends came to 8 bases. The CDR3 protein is CASARGETQYF. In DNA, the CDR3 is TGTGCCAGCGCAAGGGGAGAGACCCAGTACTTC. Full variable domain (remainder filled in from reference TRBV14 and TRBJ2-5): EAGVTQFPSHSVIEKGQTVTLRCDPISGHDNLYWYRRVMGKEIKFLLHFVKESKQDESGMPNNRFLAERTGGTYSTLKVQPAELEDSGVYFCASARGETQYFGPGTRLLVL.

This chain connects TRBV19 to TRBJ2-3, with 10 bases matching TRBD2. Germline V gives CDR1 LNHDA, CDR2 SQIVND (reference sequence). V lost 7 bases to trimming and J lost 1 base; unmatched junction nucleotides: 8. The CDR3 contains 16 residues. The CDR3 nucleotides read TGTGCCAGTACCAATGGGGGGACTAGCGGCACAGATACGCAGTATTTT. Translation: CASTNGGTSGTDTQYF.

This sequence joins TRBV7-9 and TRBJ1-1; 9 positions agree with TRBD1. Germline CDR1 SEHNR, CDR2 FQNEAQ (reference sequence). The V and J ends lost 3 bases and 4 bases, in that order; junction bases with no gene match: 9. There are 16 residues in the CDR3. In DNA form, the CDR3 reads TGTGCCAGCAGCTTCTTACAGGGGGCAGGTGGCACTGAAGCTTTCTTT. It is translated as CASSFLQGAGGTEAFF.

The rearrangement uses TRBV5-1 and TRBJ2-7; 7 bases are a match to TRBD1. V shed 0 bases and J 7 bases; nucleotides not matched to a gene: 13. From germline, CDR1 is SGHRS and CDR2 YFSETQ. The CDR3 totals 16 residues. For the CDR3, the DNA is TGCGCCAGCAGCTTGGGACAGGGCCTTCCCCAGGGGGAGCAGTACTTC. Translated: CASSLGQGLPQGEQYF.

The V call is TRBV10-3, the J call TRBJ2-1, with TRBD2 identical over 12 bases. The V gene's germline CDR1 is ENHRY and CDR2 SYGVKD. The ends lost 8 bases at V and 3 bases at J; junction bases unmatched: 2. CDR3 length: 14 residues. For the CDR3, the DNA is TGTGCCATCCGACTAGCGGGAGTCTACAATGAGCAGTTCTTC. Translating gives CAIRLAGVYNEQFF.

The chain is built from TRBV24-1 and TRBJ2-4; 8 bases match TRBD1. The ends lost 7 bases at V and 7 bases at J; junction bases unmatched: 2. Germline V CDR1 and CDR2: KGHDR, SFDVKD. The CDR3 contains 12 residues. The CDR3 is CATSQGANIQYF. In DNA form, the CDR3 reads TGTGCCACCAGCCAGGGGGCGAACATTCAGTACTTC.